Shown below are 27 T cell receptor beta chains from a single sample sequenced in a study of post-analysis software for immune sequencing data. Unique molecular identifiers were present in the TCR beta cDNA libraries. A single record per CDR3 protein comes from TCRdb applying MiXCR to the PCR reads. This sample yields about 260,000 distinct CDR3 sequences, of which about 38% are seen a single time; under 5.5% belongs to the top ten. These receptors are not linked to any known antigen. General study findings and limits: Controls had lower frequencies than patients of five or six TRBV segments, which included TRBV5-6, TRBV5-1 and TRBV20-1.

Sequencing used blood. The source of these receptors is a girl between 5 and 17 years old with multiple sclerosis.

With respect to this clonotype: Given a much more abundant clone one base away, this may be a read error. V gene TRBV20-1 combines with J gene TRBJ2-5; D may be TRBD2 (6 bases). Trimming left V 5 bases short and J 5 bases short, with 21 bases between. Germline values: CDR1 DFQATT, CDR2 SNEGSKA (reference sequence). The CDR3 extends over 15 amino acids. CDR3 coding DNA: TGCAGTGCTGGACGATCCGGGGGAACCTCTGAGACCCAGTACTTC. Translation gives CSAGRSGGTSETQYF.

The chain is built from TRBV7-3 and TRBJ2-3, with D unclear. Germline CDR1 is SGHTA and CDR2 is FQGTGA. This CDR3 contains 14 residues. V was shortened by 2 bases and J by 2 bases, with 8 bases between the two germline ends. The CDR3, as DNA: TGTGCCAGCAGCTTAGGTGGATACACAGATACGCAGTATTTT. Protein product: CASSLGGYTDTQYF.

This clonotype was counted only a few times. A junction end diverges from the germline sequence, so it may reflect a read error. The chain carries TRBV25-1 and TRBJ1-1, with D unresolved. Germline V lookup: CDR1 MGHDK, CDR2 SYGVNS. The CDR3 extends over 15 amino acids. The CDR3 loop is CACSESVAGNTEAFF. In nucleotides, the CDR3 is TGTGCCTGCAGTGAATCGGTAGCGGGGAACACTGAAGCTTTCTTT. Based on the CDR3 plus reference TRBV25-1 and TRBJ1-1, the full variable domain is EADIYQTPRYLVIGTGKKITLECSQTMGHDKMYWYQQDPGMELHLIHYSYGVNSTEKGDLSSESTVSRIRTEHFPLTLESARPSHTSQYLCACSESVAGNTEAFFGQGTRLTVV.

The chain employs TRBV11-1 and TRBJ2-3; D remains ambiguous. CDR1 and CDR2 (germline): SGHAT, FQDESV (reference sequence). The CDR3 contains 13 residues. V lost 2 bases and J lost 2, with 5 bases in between. The CDR3 region has the DNA TGTGCCAGCAGCTTACAAATCACAGATACGCAGTATTTT. This translates into CASSLQITDTQYF. Combining the CDR3 with reference TRBV11-1 and TRBJ2-3 gives the whole variable domain EAEVAQSPRYKITEKSQAVAFWCDPISGHATLYWYRQILGQGPELLVQFQDESVVDDSQLPKDRFSAERLKGVDSTLKIQPAELGDSAMYLCASSLQITDTQYFGPGTRLTVL.

This clonotype was detected ten times or more. This rearrangement joins TRBV6-5 to TRBJ2-1; 7 bases agree with TRBD2. V was clipped by 0 bases and J by 7 bases; unmatched bases: 9. Germline V gives CDR1 MNHEY, CDR2 SVGAGI. The CDR3 extends over 16 amino acids. The CDR3 loop is CASSYSVWGGENEQFF. CDR3 nucleotides: TGTGCCAGCAGTTACTCGGTATGGGGGGGAGAGAATGAGCAGTTCTTC.

At least ten counts were recorded for this clonotype. The J gene is TRBJ1-1, the V gene TRBV29-1; the D gene is possibly TRBD1 (6 bases). CDR3 length: 11 residues. V gave up 8 bases and J gave up 4 bases, with 11 bases separating them. Looked up from germline, CDR1 is SQVTM and CDR2 is ANQGSEA. The CDR3 sequence is CSTTGITEAFF. The CDR3 nucleotides are TGCAGCACAACAGGGATCACTGAAGCTTTCTTT. Full variable domain (outside the CDR3, taken from reference TRBV29-1 and TRBJ1-1): SAVISQKPSRDICQRGTSLTIQCQVDSQVTMMFWYRQQPGQSLTLIATANQGSEATYESGFVIDKFPISRPNLTFSTLTVSNMSPEDSSIYLCSTTGITEAFFGQGTRLTVV.

V and J are TRBV10-3 and TRBJ2-5; maybe TRBD1 (5 bases). TRBJ2-7 explains the end of the DNA better; the J call may be wrong. Germline CDR1 is ENHRY and CDR2 is SYGVKD. CDR3 size: 12 residues. Here the CDR3 DNA reads TGTGCCACCCTGGGGCCGAGTGTCGAGCAGTACTTC. This translates into CATLGPSVEQYF.

This chain links TRBV7-2 with TRBJ2-5; tentative D call: TRBD2 (6 bases). This CDR3 region has 14 residues. Germline V CDR1 and CDR2: SGHTA, FQGNSA. The V and J ends lost 1 base and 11 bases respectively, with 17 bases between them. The DNA for the CDR3 is TGTGCCAGCAGCTTAGATCGAGAGGGAGGAGAGCAGTACTTC. Protein product: CASSLDREGGEQYF.

V gene TRBV28 combines with J gene TRBJ2-7; the D is unclear. Trimming removed 4 bases from V and 8 bases from J, with 15 bases in between. Germline-derived CDR1 and CDR2 are MDHEN and SYDVKM. The CDR3 contains 13 residues. CDR3 in amino acids: CASSSPVIRQQYF. CDR3 coding DNA: TGTGCCAGCAGTTCCCCGGTTATACGGCAGCAGTACTTC.

This clonotype has ten or more counts. The chain combines TRBV5-1 with TRBJ1-2; 8 bases map to TRBD1. The CDR3 extends over 15 amino acids. Trimming cost V 2 bases and J 7 bases; bases outside gene matches: 10. Germline CDR1 SGHRS, CDR2 YFSETQ. CDR3 DNA: TGCGCCAGCAGCTTTCCCGGGACAGGTTCAATTGGCTACACCTTC. This codes for CASSFPGTGSIGYTF.

The chain employs TRBV5-1 and TRBJ2-4; TRBD1 matches at 8 bases. The closer fit of TRBJ2-5 to the DNA end suggests the J call may be wrong. Germline V lookup: CDR1 SGHRS, CDR2 YFSETQ. CDR3 length equals 18 residues. The CDR3 DNA is TGCGCCAGCAGCCTGGGACAGGCCATAACCCGGGGGAAAGAGACCCAGTACTTC. Its translation is CASSLGQAITRGKETQYF.

In the case of this clonotype: It may be a read error: a sequence one base away is much more abundant. This chain joins TRBV20-1 and TRBJ2-3; TRBD2 agrees at 7 bases. After removal of 7 bases from V and 4 bases from J, the junction contained 14 bases not matched to a gene. Germline V CDR1 and CDR2: DFQATT, SNEGSKA (reference sequence). This CDR3 spans 15 amino acids. The CDR3 sequence: CSVEASGRGSDTQYF. The CDR3 region has the DNA TGCAGTGTCGAGGCTAGCGGACGGGGCTCAGATACGCAGTATTTT.

The rearrangement joins TRBV7-2 to TRBJ2-3; weak D call: TRBD2 (7 bases). Germline V gene lookup returns CDR1 SGHTA and CDR2 FQGNSA. V dropped 1 base and J dropped 9 bases, with 11 bases sitting between them. CDR3 length: 13 residues. CDR3 DNA sequence: TGTGCCAGCAGCTTAGGGACAGCGGGAACGCAGTATTTT. Translation gives CASSLGTAGTQYF. The full variable domain, completed using reference TRBV7-2 and TRBJ2-3, is GAGVSQSPSNKVTEKGKDVELRCDPISGHTALYWYRQSLGQGLEFLIYFQGNSAPDKSGLPSDRFSAERTGGSVSTLTIQRTQQEDSAVYLCASSLGTAGTQYFGPGTRLTVL.

The V gene is TRBV13, the J gene TRBJ2-7; TRBD2 matches at 13 bases. J lost 6 bases, V lost 5 bases, and 4 bases had no gene match. Germline CDR1 reads PRHDT; CDR2 reads FYEKMQ (reference sequence). The CDR3 contains 14 residues. In nucleotides, the CDR3 is TGTGCCAGCAGCCAGGGACTAGCGGGAACCGAGCAGTACTTC. Translating it yields CASSQGLAGTEQYF.

This clonotype was seen many times. J is TRBJ2-1 and V is TRBV18, with 11 bases matching TRBD2. The CDR3 sequence is 14 residues long. Germline values: CDR1 KGHSH, CDR2 LQKENI. With V trimmed by 8 bases and J by 6 bases, 6 bases remained unmatched. CDR3 nucleotide sequence: TGTGCCAGCAGGACTAGCGGGTCCGGCAATGAGCAGTTCTTC. This gives the protein CASRTSGSGNEQFF.

There are many counts of this clonotype. This chain links TRBV4-1 with TRBJ2-1; D is tentatively TRBD1 or TRBD2 (5 bases each). The CDR3 is 14 residues long. Germline values: CDR1 MGHRA, CDR2 YSYEKL. The V end was cut by 4 bases, the J end by 8 bases, with 15 bases between. This CDR3 is CASSRGPSGDEQFF. The DNA for the CDR3 is TGCGCCAGCAGCCGGGGCCCCAGCGGTGATGAGCAGTTCTTC.

There are many counts of this clonotype. J is TRBJ1-5 and V is TRBV12-3 or TRBV12-4; D perhaps matches TRBD1 (6 bases). This CDR3 has 14 residues. The V gene lost 6 bases and the J gene lost 7 bases, with 16 bases spanning the gap. The CDR3 DNA reads as TGTGCCAGCAGGCCACAGGGAGGAGGCCAGCCCCAGCATTTT. This codes for CASRPQGGGQPQHF.

The gene calls are TRBV10-3 and TRBJ2-3; 10 nucleotides match TRBD2. This CDR3 is 15 amino acids long. The trim removed 6 bases at V and 3 bases at J, leaving 6 bases unmatched. The germline CDR1 and CDR2 sequences are ENHRY and SYGVKD. CDR3 residues: CAISLVAGGTDTQYF. The CDR3 coding sequence is TGTGCCATCAGCCTGGTAGCGGGAGGTACAGATACGCAGTATTTT.

The gene calls are TRBV24-1 and TRBJ2-1; TRBD1 aligns across 8 bases. This CDR3 is 16 amino acids long. The germline V gene has CDR1 KGHDR and CDR2 SFDVKD. Unmatched junction bases numbered 9, after V lost 3 bases and J lost 6 bases. The CDR3 DNA is TGTGCCACCAGTGATCGTAGACAGGGGCTAGGCAATGAGCAGTTCTTC. This codes for CATSDRRQGLGNEQFF.

Only a few counts were recorded for this clonotype. The CDR3 reads CASKPVLRDRGTVEQYF. The CDR3 DNA follows: TGTGCCAGCAAACCCGTCCTGAGGGACAGGGGCACCGTGGAGCAGTACTTC. V usage is TRBV6-2 or TRBV6-3 and J usage is TRBJ2-7; 10 bases fit TRBD1. With 7 bases clipped from V and 7 bases from J, the junction kept 19 bases outside the gene matches. Looked up from germline, CDR1 is MNHEY and CDR2 is SVGEGT. This CDR3 has 17 residues.

Ten or more counts support this clonotype. The rearrangement uses TRBV29-1 and TRBJ2-7; possible D gene TRBD1, 6 bases. V gave up 1 base and J gave up 6 bases, with 13 bases separating them. This CDR3 has 13 residues. Germline CDR1 reads SQVTM; CDR2 reads ANQGSEA. The CDR3 reads CSVEVTGNREQYF. CDR3 coding DNA: TGCAGCGTTGAAGTAACAGGGAATCGCGAGCAGTACTTC.

This clonotype was counted at least ten times. The rearrangement joins TRBV20-1 to TRBJ2-5; D tentatively fits TRBD1 or TRBD2 (5 bases each). Germline-derived CDR1 and CDR2 are DFQATT and SNEGSKA (reference sequence). This CDR3 region has 14 residues. V lost 3 bases and J lost 2, with 13 bases in between. CDR3 in amino acids: CSAREEQAQETQYF. CDR3 sequence (DNA): TGCAGTGCTAGGGAGGAACAGGCGCAAGAGACCCAGTACTTC.

This clonotype was counted many times. V gene TRBV20-1 combines with J gene TRBJ2-1; no firm D call. Between the trimmed V and J ends, which lost 6 bases and 4 bases, there was a span of 16 bases. Germline loops: CDR1 DFQATT, CDR2 SNEGSKA (reference sequence). This CDR3 spans 14 amino acids. CDR3: CSAQRGAPYNEQFF. DNA for the CDR3: TGCAGTGCCCAACGCGGAGCACCTTACAATGAGCAGTTCTTC.

With respect to this clonotype: Given a much more abundant clone one base away, this may be a read error. The chain combines TRBV7-9 with TRBJ2-1; no clear D gene. Germline lookup yields CDR1 SEHNR and CDR2 FQNEAQ (reference sequence). The CDR3 covers 15 residues. V was clipped by 5 bases and J by 0 bases, with 11 bases between them. DNA for the CDR3: TGTGCCAGCAGCCCTGTTATGAGCTCCTACAATGAGCAGTTCTTC. As protein: CASSPVMSSYNEQFF.

Only a few counts were recorded for this clonotype. The chain links TRBV12-3 or TRBV12-4 to TRBJ2-1; D possibly corresponds to TRBD1 (5 bases). The CDR3 is made up of 14 amino acids. The V gene lost 3 bases and the J gene lost 8 bases, with 14 bases spanning the gap. The CDR3: CASSLVRETDEQFF. The CDR3 DNA sequence: TGTGCCAGCAGTTTGGTCAGGGAAACCGATGAGCAGTTCTTC.

This clonotype was detected only once. With a much larger clone just one base away, this may be a read error. V gene TRBV11-2 combines with J gene TRBJ2-7; 13 bases align to TRBD2. The J call may be wrong; the DNA end is better matched by TRBJ2-4. The CDR3 contains 17 residues. Germline CDR1 is SGHAT and CDR2 is FQNNGV. For the CDR3, the DNA is TGTGCCAGCAGCCCTCGAACTAGCGGGGGGGCGAGGGACATTCAGTACTTC. Protein product: CASSPRTSGGARDIQYF.

This clonotype was counted a few times. A read error may be the cause here, since a much bigger clone is one base away. The rearrangement links TRBV10-2 to TRBJ1-2; D might be TRBD1 (5 bases). Germline V lookup: CDR1 WSHSY, CDR2 SAAADI. This CDR3 spans 12 amino acids. The CDR3 here is CAGSRDDYGYTF. The DNA for the CDR3 is TGCGCCGGCAGCAGGGATGACTATGGCTACACCTTC.